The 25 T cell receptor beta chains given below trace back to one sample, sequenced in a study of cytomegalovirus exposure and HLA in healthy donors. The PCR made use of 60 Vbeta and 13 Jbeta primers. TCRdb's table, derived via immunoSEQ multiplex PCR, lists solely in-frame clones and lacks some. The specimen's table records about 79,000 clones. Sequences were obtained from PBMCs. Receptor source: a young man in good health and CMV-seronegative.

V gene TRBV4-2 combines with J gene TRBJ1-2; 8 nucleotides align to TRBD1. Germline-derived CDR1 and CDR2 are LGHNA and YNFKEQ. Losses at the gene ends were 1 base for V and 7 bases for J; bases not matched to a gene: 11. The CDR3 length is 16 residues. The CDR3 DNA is TGTGCCAGCAGCCAAGTTAAAATTCAGGGGGCGGGTGGCTACACCTTC. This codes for CASSQVKIQGAGGYTF.

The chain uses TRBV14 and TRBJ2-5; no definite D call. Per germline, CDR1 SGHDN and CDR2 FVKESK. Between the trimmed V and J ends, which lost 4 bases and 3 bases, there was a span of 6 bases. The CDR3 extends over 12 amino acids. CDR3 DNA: TGTGCCAGCAGCCCTTCAGAAGAGACCCAGTACTTC. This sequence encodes CASSPSEETQYF.

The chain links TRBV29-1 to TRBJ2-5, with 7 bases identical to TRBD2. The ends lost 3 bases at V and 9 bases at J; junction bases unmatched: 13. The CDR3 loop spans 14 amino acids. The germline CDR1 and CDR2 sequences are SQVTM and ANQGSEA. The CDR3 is CSVERRLAVGAQYF. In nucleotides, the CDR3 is TGCAGCGTTGAGAGGCGGCTAGCGGTCGGGGCCCAGTACTTC.

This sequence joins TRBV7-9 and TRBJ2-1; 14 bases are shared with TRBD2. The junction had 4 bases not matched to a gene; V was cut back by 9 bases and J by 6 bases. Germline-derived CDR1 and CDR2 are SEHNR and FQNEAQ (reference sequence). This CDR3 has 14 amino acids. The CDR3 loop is CASGTSGRTNEQFF. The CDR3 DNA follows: TGTGCCAGTGGGACTAGCGGGAGAACCAATGAGCAGTTCTTC. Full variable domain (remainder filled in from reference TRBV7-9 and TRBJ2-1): DTGVSQNPRHKITKRGQNVTFRCDPISEHNRLYWYRQTLGQGPEFLTYFQNEAQLEKSRLLSDRFSAERPKGSFSTLEIQRTEQGDSAMYLCASGTSGRTNEQFFGPGTRLTVL.

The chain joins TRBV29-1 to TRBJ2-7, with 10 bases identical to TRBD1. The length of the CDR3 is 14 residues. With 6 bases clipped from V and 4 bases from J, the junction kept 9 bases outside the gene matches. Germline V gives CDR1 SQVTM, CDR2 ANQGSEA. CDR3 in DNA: TGCAGCGTCGGATACGGGACAGGGGCATACGAGCAGTACTTC. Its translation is CSVGYGTGAYEQYF.

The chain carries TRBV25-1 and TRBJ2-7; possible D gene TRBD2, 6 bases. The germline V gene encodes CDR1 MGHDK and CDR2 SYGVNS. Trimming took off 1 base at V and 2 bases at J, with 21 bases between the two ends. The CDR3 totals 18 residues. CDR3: CASSESGGTLRGPYEQYF. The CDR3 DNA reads TGTGCCAGCAGTGAATCGGGCGGGACCCTACGAGGCCCCTACGAGCAGTACTTC.

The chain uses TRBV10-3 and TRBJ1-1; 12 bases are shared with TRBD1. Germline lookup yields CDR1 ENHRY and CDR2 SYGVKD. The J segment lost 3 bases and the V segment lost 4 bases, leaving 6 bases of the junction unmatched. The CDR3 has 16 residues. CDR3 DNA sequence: TGTGCCATCAGTGCCCCGGGACAGGGGGCCCACACTGAAGCTTTCTTT. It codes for CAISAPGQGAHTEAFF.

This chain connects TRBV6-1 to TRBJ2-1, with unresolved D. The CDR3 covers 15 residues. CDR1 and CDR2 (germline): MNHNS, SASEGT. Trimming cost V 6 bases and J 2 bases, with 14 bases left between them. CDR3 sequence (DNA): TGTGCCAGCAGCACGGTCATCATTACCTACAATGAGCAGTTCTTC. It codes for CASSTVIITYNEQFF.

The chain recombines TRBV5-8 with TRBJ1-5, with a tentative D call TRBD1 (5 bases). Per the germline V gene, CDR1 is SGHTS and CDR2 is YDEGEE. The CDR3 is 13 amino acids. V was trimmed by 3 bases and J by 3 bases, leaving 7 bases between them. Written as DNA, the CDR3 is TGTGCCAGCAGCTGGACACACAATCAGCCCCAGCATTTT. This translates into CASSWTHNQPQHF.

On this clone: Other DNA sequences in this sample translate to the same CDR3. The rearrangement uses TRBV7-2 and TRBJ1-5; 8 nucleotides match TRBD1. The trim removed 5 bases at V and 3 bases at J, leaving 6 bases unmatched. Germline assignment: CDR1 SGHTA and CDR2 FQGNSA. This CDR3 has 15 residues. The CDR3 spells CASSPGTGYNQPQHF. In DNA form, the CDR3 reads TGTGCCAGCAGCCCAGGGACAGGTTACAATCAGCCCCAGCATTTT.

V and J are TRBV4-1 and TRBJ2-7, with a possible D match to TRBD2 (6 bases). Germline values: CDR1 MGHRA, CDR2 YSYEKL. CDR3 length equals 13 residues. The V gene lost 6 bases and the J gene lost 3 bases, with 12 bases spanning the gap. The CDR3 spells CASSPGLFYEQYF. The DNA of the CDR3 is TGCGCCAGCAGTCCGGGACTTTTCTACGAGCAGTACTTC.

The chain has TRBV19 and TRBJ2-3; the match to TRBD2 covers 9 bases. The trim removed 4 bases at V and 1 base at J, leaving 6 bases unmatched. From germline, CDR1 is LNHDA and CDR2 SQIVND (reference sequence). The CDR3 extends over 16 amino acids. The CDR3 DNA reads TGTGCCAGTAGTAGGGGGACTAGCCGGGGCACAGATACGCAGTATTTT. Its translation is CASSRGTSRGTDTQYF.

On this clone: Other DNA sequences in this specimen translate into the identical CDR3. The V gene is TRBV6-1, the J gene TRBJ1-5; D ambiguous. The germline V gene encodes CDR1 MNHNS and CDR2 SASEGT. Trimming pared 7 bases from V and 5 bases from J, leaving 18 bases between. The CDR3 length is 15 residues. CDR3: CASIPPGTFYQPQHF. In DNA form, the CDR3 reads TGTGCCAGCATCCCCCCGGGTACGTTTTATCAGCCCCAGCATTTT.

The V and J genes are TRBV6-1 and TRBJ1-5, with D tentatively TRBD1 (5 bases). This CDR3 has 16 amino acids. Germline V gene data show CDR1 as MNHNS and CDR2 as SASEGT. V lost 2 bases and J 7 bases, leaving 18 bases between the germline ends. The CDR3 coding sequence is TGTGCCAGCAGTGAAAACGGCAGGGAAGTTCACCAGCCCCAGCATTTT. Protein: CASSENGREVHQPQHF.

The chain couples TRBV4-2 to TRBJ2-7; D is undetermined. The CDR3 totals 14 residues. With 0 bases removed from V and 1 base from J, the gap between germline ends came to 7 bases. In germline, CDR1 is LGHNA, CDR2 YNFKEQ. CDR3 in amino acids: CASSQDRRSYEQYF. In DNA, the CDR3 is TGTGCCAGCAGCCAAGATCGTAGATCCTACGAGCAGTACTTC.

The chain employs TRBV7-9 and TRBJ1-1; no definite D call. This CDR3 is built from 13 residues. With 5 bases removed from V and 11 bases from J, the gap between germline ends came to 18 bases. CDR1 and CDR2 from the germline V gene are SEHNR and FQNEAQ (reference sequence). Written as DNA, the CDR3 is TGTGCCAGCAGCCGAGACACCTACGGGATCGCTTTCTTT. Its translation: CASSRDTYGIAFF.

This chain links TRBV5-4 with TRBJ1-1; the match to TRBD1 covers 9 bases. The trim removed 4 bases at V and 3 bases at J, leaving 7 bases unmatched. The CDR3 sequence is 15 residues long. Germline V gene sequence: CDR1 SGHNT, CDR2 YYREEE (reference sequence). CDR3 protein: CASSPPRDRDTEAFF. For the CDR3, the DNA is TGTGCCAGCAGCCCTCCTAGGGACAGGGACACTGAAGCTTTCTTT.

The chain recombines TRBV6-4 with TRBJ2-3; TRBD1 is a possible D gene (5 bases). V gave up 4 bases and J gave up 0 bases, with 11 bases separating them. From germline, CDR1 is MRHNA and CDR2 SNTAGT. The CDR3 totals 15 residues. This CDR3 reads CASSVGVTSTDTQYF. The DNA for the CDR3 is TGTGCCAGCAGTGTAGGGGTCACTAGCACAGATACGCAGTATTTT.

The CDR3 coding sequence is TGTGCCAGCAGCCCGACCCCAGGGGTTATATACGAGCAGTACTTC. It is translated as CASSPTPGVIYEQYF. The chain employs TRBV13 and TRBJ2-7; D may be TRBD1 (6 bases). The CDR3 sequence is 15 residues long. Germline V lookup: CDR1 PRHDT, CDR2 FYEKMQ (reference sequence). Trimming left V 5 bases short and J 4 bases short, with 18 bases between.

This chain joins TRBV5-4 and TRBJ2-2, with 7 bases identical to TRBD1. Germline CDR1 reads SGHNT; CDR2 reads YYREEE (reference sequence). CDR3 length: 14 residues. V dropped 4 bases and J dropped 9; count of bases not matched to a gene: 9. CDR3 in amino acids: CASSTENRGRELFF. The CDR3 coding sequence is TGTGCCAGCAGCACTGAGAACAGGGGTCGGGAGCTGTTTTTT.

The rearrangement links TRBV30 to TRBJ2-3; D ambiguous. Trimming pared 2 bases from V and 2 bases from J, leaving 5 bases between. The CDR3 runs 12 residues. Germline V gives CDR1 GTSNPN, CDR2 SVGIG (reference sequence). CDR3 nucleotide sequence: TGTGCCTGGAGTCCCTTCACAGATACGCAGTATTTT. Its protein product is CAWSPFTDTQYF.

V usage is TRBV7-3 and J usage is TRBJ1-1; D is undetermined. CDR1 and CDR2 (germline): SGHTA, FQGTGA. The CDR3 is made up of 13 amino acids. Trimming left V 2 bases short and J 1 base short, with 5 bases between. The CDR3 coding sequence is TGTGCCAGCAGCTTACGGAGGAACACTGAAGCTTTCTTT. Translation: CASSLRRNTEAFF.

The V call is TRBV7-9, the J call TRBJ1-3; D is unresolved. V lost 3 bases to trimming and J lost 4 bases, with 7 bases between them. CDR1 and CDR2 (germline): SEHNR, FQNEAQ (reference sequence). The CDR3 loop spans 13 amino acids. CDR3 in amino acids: CASSLAVGNTIYF. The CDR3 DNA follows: TGTGCCAGCAGCTTGGCAGTCGGAAACACCATATATTTT.

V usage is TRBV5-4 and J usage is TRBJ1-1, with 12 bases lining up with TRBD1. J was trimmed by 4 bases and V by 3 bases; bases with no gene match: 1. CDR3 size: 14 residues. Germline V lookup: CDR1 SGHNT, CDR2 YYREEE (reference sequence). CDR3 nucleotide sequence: TGTGCCAGCAGCTGGGGACAGGGGGCCACTGAAGCTTTCTTT. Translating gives CASSWGQGATEAFF.

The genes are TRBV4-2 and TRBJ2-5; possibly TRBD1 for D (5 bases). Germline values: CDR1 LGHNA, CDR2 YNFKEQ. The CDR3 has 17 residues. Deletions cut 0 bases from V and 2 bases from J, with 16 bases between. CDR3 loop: CASSQEWQGVRQETQYF. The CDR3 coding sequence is TGTGCCAGCAGCCAAGAGTGGCAGGGCGTAAGGCAAGAGACCCAGTACTTC.